This T cell receptor beta chain derives from a study of OX40 agonist ivuxolimab in advanced cancers. Excluded were patients having autoimmune disease history or systemic immunosuppression. Germline assignment: CDR1 SGHDT and CDR2 YYEEEE. CDR3 length equals 13 residues. Losses at the gene ends were 4 bases for V and 8 bases for J; bases not matched to a gene: 5. Measured with immunoSEQ multiplex PCR; TCRdb has only the in-frame clones, and not every one. The table has about 35,000 clones, about 76% seen once; the top ten hold around 18%. The source was CD4+ or CD8+ T cells sorted from blood, collected in a trial of the OX40 agonist ivuxolimab. The chain recombines TRBV5-6 with TRBJ1-1; 10 positions match TRBD1. The clonotype was recovered from an adult with an advanced solid tumor such as melanoma, head and neck, liver or kidney cancer. CDR3 amino acids: CASSLRTGGEAFF. The CDR3 nucleotides read TGTGCCAGCAGCCTAAGGACAGGGGGGGAAGCTTTCTTT.